A selection of T cell receptor beta chains follows, all from one sample in a study of T cells in Graves' hyperthyroidism and ophthalmopathy. In TCRdb, the multiplex PCR reads were re-called with MiXCR into one record per CDR3 protein. The data hold tens of thousands of distinct CDR3 sequences, with around 52% observed a single time. Sequencing used blood. Receptors were obtained from a woman in her thirties or forties with Graves' ophthalmopathy. CDR3s include the opening cysteine and the closing phenylalanine or tryptophan. A D gene is named only where the DNA matches it firmly. The listing skips clone size in some rows; elsewhere it reads once, few, many or a size class.

size | J | V | D | DNA | CDR3
many | TRBJ1-1 | TRBV20-1 | - | TGCAGTGCTAGAGGCGGGATCACTGAAGCTTTCTTT | CSARGGITEAFF
few | TRBJ1-5 | TRBV18 | TRBD1 | TGTGCCAGCTCACCTCAGGGGGCTCAGCCCCAGCATTTT | CASSPQGAQPQHF
- | TRBJ2-3 | TRBV29-1 | TRBD1 | TGCAGCGGAATGGACAGGGTTATAGATACGCAGTATTTT | CSGMDRVIDTQYF
medium-sized | TRBJ2-1 | TRBV29-1 | TRBD1 | TGCAGCGTTGTCTTGACAGGGAAAGGGAATGAGCAGTTCTTC | CSVVLTGKGNEQFF
- | TRBJ2-5 | TRBV9 | TRBD1 | TGTGCCAGCAGCGTAGAGGCGAGGGCAGGGGACAGGGAAGAGACCCAGTACTTC | CASSVEARAGDREETQYF
- | TRBJ2-7 | TRBV5-1 | - | TGCGCCAGCAGGAGGGGCGAAGGGCGCAAGCAGTACTTC | CASRRGEGRKQYF
- | TRBJ2-1 | TRBV20-1 | TRBD2 | TGCAGTGCTAGTCCCTGGACTAGCGGGAGCCATGAGCAGTTCTTC | CSASPWTSGSHEQFF
medium-sized | TRBJ2-7 | TRBV2 | - | TGTGCCAGCAGTGAATACGCCTACGAGCAGTACTTC | CASSEYAYEQYF
many | TRBJ2-2 | TRBV5-1 | - | TGCGCCAGCAGCTTTACAGGGATCGCCGGGGAGCTGTTTTTT | CASSFTGIAGELFF
- | TRBJ2-3 | TRBV9 | - | TGTGCCAGCAGCGTAGAAGCCACAGATACGCAGTATTTT | CASSVEATDTQYF
medium-sized | TRBJ2-2 | TRBV24-1 | - | TGTGCCACCAGTGAGCCAGCGAACACCGGGGAGCTGTTTTTT | CATSEPANTGELFF
many | TRBJ2-3 | TRBV20-1 | TRBD2 | TGCAGTGCTAGTCAGCGGGAGGGCCGCGGCACAGATACGCAGTATTTT | CSASQREGRGTDTQYF
many | TRBJ2-1 | TRBV2 | - | TGTGCCAGCACCCCCAGGGGGGGCGGGAATGAGCAGTTCTTC | CASTPRGGGNEQFF
- | TRBJ2-1 | TRBV9 | TRBD2 | TGTGCCAGCAGACGACTAGCGGGGGGGGGTAATGAGCAGTTCTTC | CASRRLAGGGNEQFF
few | TRBJ2-5 | TRBV18 | TRBD2 | TGTGCCAGCTCACCCACTAGCGGGAGTCAAGAGACCCAGTACTTC | CASSPTSGSQETQYF
- | TRBJ2-1 | TRBV2 | - | TGTGCCAGTCTAGAAGGGTACAATGAGCAGTTCTTC | CASLEGYNEQFF
- | TRBJ1-1 | TRBV29-1 | - | TGCAGCGTTGACCCCGGAGACGGCTTGACTGAAGCTTTCTTT | CSVDPGDGLTEAFF
many | TRBJ2-7 | TRBV12-3/TRBV12-4 | - | TGTGCCAGCAGGACAGGTTTCGCCTACGAGCAGTACTTC | CASRTGFAYEQYF
- | TRBJ1-1 | TRBV5-1 | - | TGCGCCAGCAGCTTGGAAGTGTCGAACACTGAAGCTTTCTTT | CASSLEVSNTEAFF
- | TRBJ2-1 | TRBV20-1 | - | TGCAGTGCTAGAGATGCGGAGAATGAGCAGTTCTTC | CSARDAENEQFF
- | TRBJ2-5 | TRBV7-2 | TRBD1 | TGTGCCAGCAGCCCTGGTGTGGGGGACAGGTGTAAAGAGACCCAGTACTTC | CASSPGVGDRCKETQYF
- | TRBJ2-5 | TRBV20-1 | - | TGCAGTGCGGGGGGCCCCACGGGGGGAGAGACCCAGTACTTC | CSAGGPTGGETQYF
- | TRBJ1-3 | TRBV13 | - | TGTGCCAGCAGCTCAGAGGGAGTTGCTGGAATCACCATATATTTT | CASSSEGVAGITIYF
- | TRBJ2-5 | TRBV6-5 | - | TGTGCCAGCAGTTACGGGAGGAAGGAGACCCAGTACTTC | CASSYGRKETQYF
- | TRBJ1-5 | TRBV6-4 | - | TGTGCCACCTCACCAGAATATAGCAGGCAGCCCCAGCATTTT | CATSPEYSRQPQHF
many | TRBJ2-7 | TRBV5-6 | - | TGTGCCAGCAGCAATGGAGGCAGCTACGAGCAGTACTTC | CASSNGGSYEQYF